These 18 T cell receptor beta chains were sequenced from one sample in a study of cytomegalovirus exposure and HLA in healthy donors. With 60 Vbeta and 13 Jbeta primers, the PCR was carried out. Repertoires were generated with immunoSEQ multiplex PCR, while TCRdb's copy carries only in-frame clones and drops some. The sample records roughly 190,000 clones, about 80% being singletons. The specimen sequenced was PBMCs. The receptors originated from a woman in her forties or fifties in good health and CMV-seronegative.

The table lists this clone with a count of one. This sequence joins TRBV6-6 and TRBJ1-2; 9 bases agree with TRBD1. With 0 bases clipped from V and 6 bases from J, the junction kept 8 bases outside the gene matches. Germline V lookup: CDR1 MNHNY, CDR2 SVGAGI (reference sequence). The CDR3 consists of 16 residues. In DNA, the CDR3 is TGTGCCAGCAGTTACTCGAGGAAACAGGGGGCGCATGGCTACACCTTC. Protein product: CASSYSRKQGAHGYTF.

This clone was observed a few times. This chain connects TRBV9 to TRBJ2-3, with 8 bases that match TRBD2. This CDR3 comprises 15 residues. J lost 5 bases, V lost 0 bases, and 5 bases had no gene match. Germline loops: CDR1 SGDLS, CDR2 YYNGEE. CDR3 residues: CASSVGGLAGDTQYF. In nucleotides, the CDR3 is TGTGCCAGCAGCGTAGGGGGGCTAGCGGGAGATACGCAGTATTTT.

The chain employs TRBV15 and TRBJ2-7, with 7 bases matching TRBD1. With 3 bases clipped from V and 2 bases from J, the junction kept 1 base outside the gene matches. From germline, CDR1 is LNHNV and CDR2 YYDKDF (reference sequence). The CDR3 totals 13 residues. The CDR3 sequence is CATSRDRTYEQYF. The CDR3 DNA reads TGTGCCACCAGCAGGGACAGGACCTACGAGCAGTACTTC.

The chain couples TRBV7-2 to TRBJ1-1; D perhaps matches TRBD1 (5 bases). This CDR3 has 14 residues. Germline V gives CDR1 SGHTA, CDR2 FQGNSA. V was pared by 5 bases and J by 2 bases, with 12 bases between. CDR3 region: CASSRDRGNTEAFF. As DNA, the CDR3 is TGTGCCAGCAGCCGTGACAGAGGAAACACTGAAGCTTTCTTT. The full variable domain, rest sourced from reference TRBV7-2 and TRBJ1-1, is GAGVSQSPSNKVTEKGKDVELRCDPISGHTALYWYRQSLGQGLEFLIYFQGNSAPDKSGLPSDRFSAERTGGSVSTLTIQRTQQEDSAVYLCASSRDRGNTEAFFGQGTRLTVV.

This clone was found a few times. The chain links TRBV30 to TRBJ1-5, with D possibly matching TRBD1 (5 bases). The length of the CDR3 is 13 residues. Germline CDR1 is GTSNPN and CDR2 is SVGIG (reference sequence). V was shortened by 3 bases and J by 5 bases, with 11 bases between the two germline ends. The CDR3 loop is CAWSPQGHQPQHF. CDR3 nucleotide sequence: TGTGCCTGGAGCCCCCAGGGCCATCAGCCCCAGCATTTT.

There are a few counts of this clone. As DNA, the CDR3 is TGTGCCTGGAAAGGGGTTGGAAACACCATATATTTT. It yields the protein CAWKGVGNTIYF. The gene calls are TRBV30 and TRBJ1-3, with D perhaps TRBD1 (5 bases). Germline CDR1 and CDR2: GTSNPN and SVGIG (reference sequence). The ends were cut back, 4 bases at V and 3 bases at J, with 7 bases in the middle. The CDR3 totals 12 residues.

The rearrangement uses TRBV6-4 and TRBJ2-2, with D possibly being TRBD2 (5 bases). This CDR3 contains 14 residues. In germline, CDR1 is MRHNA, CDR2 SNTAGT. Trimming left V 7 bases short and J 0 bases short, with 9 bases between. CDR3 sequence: CASKRVPNTGELFF. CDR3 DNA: TGTGCCAGCAAGAGGGTGCCGAACACCGGGGAGCTGTTTTTT.

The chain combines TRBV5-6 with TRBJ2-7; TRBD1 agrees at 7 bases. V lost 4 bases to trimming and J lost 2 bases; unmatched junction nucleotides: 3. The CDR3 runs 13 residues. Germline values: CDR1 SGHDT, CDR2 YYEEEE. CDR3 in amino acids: CASSPGTAYEQYF. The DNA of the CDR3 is TGTGCCAGCAGCCCCGGGACAGCCTACGAGCAGTACTTC. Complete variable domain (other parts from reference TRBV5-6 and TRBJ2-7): DAGVTQSPTHLIKTRGQQVTLRCSPKSGHDTVSWYQQALGQGPQFIFQYYEEEERQRGNFPDRFSGHQFPNYSSELNVNALLLGDSALYLCASSPGTAYEQYFGPGTRLTVT.

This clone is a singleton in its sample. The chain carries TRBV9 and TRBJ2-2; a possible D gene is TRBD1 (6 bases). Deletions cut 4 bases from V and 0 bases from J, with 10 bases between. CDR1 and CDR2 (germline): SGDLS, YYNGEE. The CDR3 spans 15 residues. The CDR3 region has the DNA TGTGCCAGCAGCACCGGGACAACGAACACCGGGGAGCTGTTTTTT. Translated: CASSTGTTNTGELFF.

DNA for the CDR3: TGTGCCAGCAGCTTAGTGGCGGGAGTGAACAATGAGCAGTTCTTC. Translation gives CASSLVAGVNNEQFF. The chain has TRBV7-6 and TRBJ2-1; TRBD2 matches 7 bases. The CDR3 length is 15 residues. With V trimmed by 1 base and J by 5 bases, 5 bases remained unmatched. The V gene's germline CDR1 is SGHVS and CDR2 FNYEAQ.

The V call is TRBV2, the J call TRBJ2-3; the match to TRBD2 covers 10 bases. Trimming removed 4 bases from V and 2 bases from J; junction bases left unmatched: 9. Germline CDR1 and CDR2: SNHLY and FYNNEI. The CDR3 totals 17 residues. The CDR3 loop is CASSVRNSGGTTDTQYF. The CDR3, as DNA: TGTGCCAGCAGTGTGAGGAATAGCGGGGGGACCACAGATACGCAGTATTTT.

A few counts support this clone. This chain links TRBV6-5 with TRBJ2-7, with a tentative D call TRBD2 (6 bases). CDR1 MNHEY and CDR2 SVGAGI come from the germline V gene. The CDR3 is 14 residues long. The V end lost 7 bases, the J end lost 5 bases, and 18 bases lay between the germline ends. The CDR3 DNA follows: TGTGCCAGCACTCCCTCGGGGGAGCGGAACGAGCAGTACTTC. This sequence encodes CASTPSGERNEQYF.

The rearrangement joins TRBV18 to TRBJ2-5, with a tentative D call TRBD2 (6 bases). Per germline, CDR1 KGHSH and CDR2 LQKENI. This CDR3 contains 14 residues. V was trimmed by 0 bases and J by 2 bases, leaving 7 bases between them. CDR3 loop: CASSPPGLQETQYF. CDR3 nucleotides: TGTGCCAGCTCACCACCGGGACTTCAAGAGACCCAGTACTTC. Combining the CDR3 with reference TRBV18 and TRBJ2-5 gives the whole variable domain NAGVMQNPRHLVRRRGQEARLRCSPMKGHSHVYWYRQLPEEGLKFMVYLQKENIIDESGMPKERFSAEFPKEGPSILRIQQVVRGDSAAYFCASSPPGLQETQYFGPGTRLLVL.

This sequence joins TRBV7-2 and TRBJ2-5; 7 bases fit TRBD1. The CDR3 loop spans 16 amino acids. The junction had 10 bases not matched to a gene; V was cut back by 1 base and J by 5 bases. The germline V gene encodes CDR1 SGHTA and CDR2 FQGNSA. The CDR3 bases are TGTGCCAGCAGCTTAGGCCGACAGGGTCACGGGGAGACCCAGTACTTC. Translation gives CASSLGRQGHGETQYF.

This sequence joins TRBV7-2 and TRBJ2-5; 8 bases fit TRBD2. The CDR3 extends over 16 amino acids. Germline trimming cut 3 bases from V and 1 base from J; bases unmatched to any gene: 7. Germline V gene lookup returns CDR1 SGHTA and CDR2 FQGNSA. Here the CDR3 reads CASSLAKLAVQETQYF. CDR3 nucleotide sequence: TGTGCCAGCAGCTTGGCAAAACTAGCGGTCCAAGAGACCCAGTACTTC.

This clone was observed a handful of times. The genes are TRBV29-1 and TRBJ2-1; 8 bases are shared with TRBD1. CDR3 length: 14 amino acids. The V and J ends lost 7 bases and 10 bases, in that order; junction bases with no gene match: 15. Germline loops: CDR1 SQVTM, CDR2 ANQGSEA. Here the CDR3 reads CSATRGRGVEEQFF. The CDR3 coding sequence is TGCAGCGCAACCAGGGGGCGAGGGGTTGAGGAGCAGTTCTTC.

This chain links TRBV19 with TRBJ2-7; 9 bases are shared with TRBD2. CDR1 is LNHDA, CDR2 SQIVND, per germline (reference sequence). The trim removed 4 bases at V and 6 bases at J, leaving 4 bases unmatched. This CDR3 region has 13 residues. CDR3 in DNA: TGTGCCAGTAGTACCGGGACTAGCCGCGAGCAGTACTTC. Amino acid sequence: CASSTGTSREQYF. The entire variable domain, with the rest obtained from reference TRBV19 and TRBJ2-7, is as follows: DGGITQSPKYLFRKEGQNVTLSCEQNLNHDAMYWYRQDPGQGLRLIYYSQIVNDFQKGDIAEGYSVSREKKESFPLTVTSAQKNPTAFYLCASSTGTSREQYFGPGTRLTVT.

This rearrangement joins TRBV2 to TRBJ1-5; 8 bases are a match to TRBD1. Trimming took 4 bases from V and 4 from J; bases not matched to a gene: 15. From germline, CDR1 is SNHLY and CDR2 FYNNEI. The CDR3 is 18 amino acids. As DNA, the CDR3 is TGTGCCAGCAGTGGCCCCCCCTCGCCGGGACAGGTAAATCAGCCCCAGCATTTT. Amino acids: CASSGPPSPGQVNQPQHF.